The clone carrying this TCR beta chain was seen only once. Assay used: immunoSEQ multiplex PCR; TCRdb lists only in-frame clones, some missing. The table records 55,000 to 60,000 clones, roughly 93% of them present only once. This entry belongs to a study of technical replicates of blood from several donors. This CDR3 has 15 amino acids. V is TRBV1 and J is TRBJ2-5; TRBD2, the table's D call, lacks a check against the DNA. TRBV1 is a recognized pseudogene. Sequenced: PBMCs. The sequence was obtained from a human donor in good health. Some clones in this sample may be carry-over from other donors' samples. CDR3 loop: CTSSPWGEVQETQYF. The DNA of the CDR3 is TGCACCAGCAGCCCTTGGGGGGAAGTCCAAGAGACCCAGTACTTC.